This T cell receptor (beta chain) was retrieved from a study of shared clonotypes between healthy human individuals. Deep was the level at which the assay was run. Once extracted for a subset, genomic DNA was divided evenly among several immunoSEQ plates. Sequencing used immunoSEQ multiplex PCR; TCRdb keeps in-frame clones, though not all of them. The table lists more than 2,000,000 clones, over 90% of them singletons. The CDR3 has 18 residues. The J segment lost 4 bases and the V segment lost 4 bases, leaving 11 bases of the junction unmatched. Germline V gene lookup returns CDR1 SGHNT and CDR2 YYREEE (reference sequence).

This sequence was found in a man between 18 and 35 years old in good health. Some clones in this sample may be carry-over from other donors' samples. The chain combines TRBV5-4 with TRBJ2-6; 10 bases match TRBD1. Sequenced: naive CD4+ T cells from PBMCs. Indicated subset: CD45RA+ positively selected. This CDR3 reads CASSATGTGALGANVLTF. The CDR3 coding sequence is TGTGCCAGCAGCGCGACGGGGACAGGGGCTCTGGGGGCCAACGTCCTGACTTTC.